The clone carrying this TCR beta chain ranks as medium-sized. The antigen remains unidentified. Measured with immunoSEQ multiplex PCR; TCRdb has only the in-frame clones, and not every one. The profile covers roughly 9,800 clones, with 55% to 70% appearing a single time and under 5% taken by the ten largest. Tumor tissue was taken before any definitive surgery or chemotherapy was given. This record comes from a study of high-grade serous ovarian cancer treatment subgroups. Findings of the study overall: TCR clonal relatedness correlated positively with neoantigen level.

The CDR3 covers 14 residues. The V gene end was trimmed by 6 bases and the J gene end by 3 bases; junction bases not matched to a gene: 8. The germline V gene has CDR1 SEHNR and CDR2 FQNEAQ (reference sequence). Input material: tumor tissue. The J gene is TRBJ2-7, the V gene TRBV7-9, with 7 positions matching TRBD1. The TCR sequence derives from a human donor with high-grade serous ovarian cancer. The CDR3 DNA reads as TGTGCCAGCAGATCACAGGGGTCTCGCTACGAGCAGTACTTC. Residues: CASRSQGSRYEQYF.